Presented here are 29 T cell receptor beta chains from one specimen sequenced in a study of lymphopenia after photon versus proton radiotherapy. Profiled with immunoSEQ multiplex PCR; TCRdb holds only in-frame clones, not every one. The sample has 20,000 to 30,000 clones, more than 80% seen once. The sequenced sample was peripheral blood, obtained from a patient treated with photon-based radiotherapy. The receptor source for this set is a man aged 40-55 years with gastric cancer.

The chain is built from TRBV13 and TRBJ2-7, with D tentatively TRBD2 (5 bases). This CDR3 has 14 residues. Germline-derived CDR1 and CDR2 are PRHDT and FYEKMQ (reference sequence). Trimming cost V 3 bases and J 7 bases, with 16 bases left between them. Written as DNA, the CDR3 is TGTGCCAGCAGCTTTCGGGCTCCCGGACTGGAGCAGTACTTC. It yields the protein CASSFRAPGLEQYF.

This clone was counted once. The chain links TRBV5-5 to TRBJ2-1; no reliable D call. CDR1 is SGHKS and CDR2 is YYEKEE in the germline V gene (reference sequence). The germline V and J ends were trimmed by 1 base and 1 base, with 3 bases remaining between them. The CDR3 has 13 amino acids. CDR3 nucleotides: TGTGCCAGCAGCTTGCCGTCCTACAATGAGCAGTTCTTC. Translated, it gives CASSLPSYNEQFF.

V and J are TRBV9 and TRBJ2-1, with a possible D match to TRBD1 (7 bases). The germline V gene encodes CDR1 SGDLS and CDR2 YYNGEE. There are 18 residues in the CDR3. V lost 4 bases and J lost 3, with 23 bases in between. The CDR3 reads CASSSPQGEGGLYNEQFF. CDR3 coding DNA: TGTGCCAGCAGCTCACCCCAGGGGGAAGGAGGGCTCTACAATGAGCAGTTCTTC.

As for this clone: Other DNA sequences of this sample code for an identical CDR3. This chain links TRBV9 with TRBJ2-3, with 9 bases fitting TRBD1. V was pared by 3 bases and J by 1 base, with 3 bases of the junction left unmatched. The CDR3 runs 15 residues. Germline CDR1 SGDLS, CDR2 YYNGEE. The CDR3 DNA is TGTGCCAGCAGCGCACGGACAGGGGGCACAGATACGCAGTATTTT. Its protein product is CASSARTGGTDTQYF.

This clone was detected only a few times. The V and J genes are TRBV4-3 and TRBJ2-1; D could derive from TRBD1 or TRBD2 (6 bases each). The CDR3 spans 15 residues. Germline loops: CDR1 LGHNA, CDR2 YSLEER. Trimming removed 0 bases from V and 9 bases from J, with 15 bases in between. As DNA, the CDR3 is TGCGCCAGCAGCCAAGATCGGCGCAGGGGAGGTGAGCAGTTCTTC. It yields the protein CASSQDRRRGGEQFF.

The chain recombines TRBV5-1 with TRBJ2-5, with D perhaps matching TRBD1 or TRBD2 (6 bases each). Between the trimmed V and J ends, which lost 0 bases and 4 bases, there was a span of 10 bases. The CDR3 runs to 14 residues. CDR1 is SGHRS and CDR2 is YFSETQ in the germline V gene. CDR3 region: CASSLVGGSETQYF. The CDR3 region has the DNA TGCGCCAGCAGCTTGGTAGGGGGGTCAGAGACCCAGTACTTC.

The chain joins TRBV6-6 to TRBJ2-6; D gene unclear. The V and J ends lost 6 bases and 1 base respectively, with 10 bases between them. The germline gives CDR1 MNHNY, CDR2 SVGAGI (reference sequence). CDR3 size: 15 residues. The CDR3, as DNA: TGTGCCAGCAGCCACTGGGTTTCTGGGGCCAACGTCCTGACTTTC. This codes for CASSHWVSGANVLTF.

The rearrangement links TRBV6-5 to TRBJ2-1; 9 bases are a match to TRBD2. The length of the CDR3 is 14 residues. Germline V lookup: CDR1 MNHEY, CDR2 SVGAGI. Trimming at V came to 4 bases and at J to 11 bases, leaving 9 bases not matched to a gene. In nucleotides, the CDR3 is TGTGCCAGCAGTTCGACCAGCGGGGGGTCTCAGCAGTTCTTC. Translating gives CASSSTSGGSQQFF.

The chain combines TRBV10-3 with TRBJ2-2; D is unclear. Germline CDR1 reads ENHRY; CDR2 reads SYGVKD. The germline V and J ends were trimmed by 10 bases and 0 bases, with 15 bases remaining between them. This CDR3 region has 15 residues. CDR3 in DNA: TGTGCCAGCCTCAAGGGCGACGCGAACACCGGGGAGCTGTTTTTT. The encoded protein is CASLKGDANTGELFF.

The chain employs TRBV15 and TRBJ2-5; weak D call: TRBD1 (6 bases). Trimming shortened V by 3 bases and J by 4 bases, and 18 bases separated the two germline ends. Germline CDR1 and CDR2: LNHNV and YYDKDF (reference sequence). This CDR3 has 16 residues. DNA of the CDR3: TGTGCCACCAGCAGCCGCCGGACAGTAAAGGTAGAGACCCAGTACTTC. This sequence encodes CATSSRRTVKVETQYF.

The chain recombines TRBV9 with TRBJ2-5; 8 nucleotides line up with TRBD1. V lost 0 bases to trimming and J lost 4 bases; unmatched junction nucleotides: 5. This CDR3 region has 15 residues. Per germline, CDR1 SGDLS and CDR2 YYNGEE. The chain's CDR3 is CASSVAGTGGETQYF. CDR3 nucleotides: TGTGCCAGCAGCGTAGCAGGGACAGGAGGAGAGACCCAGTACTTC.

The chain links TRBV6-6 to TRBJ2-2, with 7 bases that match TRBD1. The trim removed 5 bases at V and 1 base at J, leaving 1 base unmatched. CDR3 size: 14 residues. The V gene's germline CDR1 is MNHNY and CDR2 SVGAGI (reference sequence). The CDR3 spells CASSGTENTGELFF. As DNA, the CDR3 is TGTGCCAGCAGTGGGACAGAGAACACCGGGGAGCTGTTTTTT.

This sequence joins TRBV2 and TRBJ2-2; D not certain. This CDR3 is built from 15 residues. V dropped 8 bases and J dropped 4 bases, with 17 bases sitting between them. The V gene's germline CDR1 is SNHLY and CDR2 FYNNEI. CDR3 loop: CASRTVRVGTGELFF. The DNA of the CDR3 is TGTGCCAGCCGGACCGTAAGGGTGGGCACCGGGGAGCTGTTTTTT.

This chain joins TRBV27 and TRBJ1-2; 7 nucleotides align to TRBD1. CDR1 and CDR2 (germline): MNHEY, SMNVEV (reference sequence). CDR3 size: 13 residues. The junction had 0 bases not matched to a gene; V was cut back by 0 bases and J by 5 bases. CDR3 sequence reads: CASSLSRGYGYTF. CDR3 DNA sequence: TGTGCCAGCAGTTTATCCAGGGGGTATGGCTACACCTTC.

This sequence joins TRBV4-3 and TRBJ2-2; D gene ambiguous. The CDR3 is made up of 18 amino acids. The germline V gene has CDR1 LGHNA and CDR2 YSLEER. With 0 bases removed from V and 0 bases from J, the gap between germline ends came to 14 bases. The CDR3 loop is CASSQENPRLTNTGELFF. The DNA for the CDR3 is TGCGCCAGCAGCCAAGAGAACCCCCGGCTTACGAACACCGGGGAGCTGTTTTTT.

The J gene is TRBJ2-4, the V gene TRBV15, with a tentative D call TRBD1 (6 bases). The CDR3 consists of 14 residues. V was shortened by 4 bases and J by 7 bases, with 14 bases between the two germline ends. CDR1 is LNHNV and CDR2 is YYDKDF in the germline V gene (reference sequence). CDR3 DNA: TGTGCCACCAGCACACACAGGGAAGGGAACATTCAGTACTTC. Translation: CATSTHREGNIQYF.

This clone appeared a single time. The CDR3 region has the DNA TGCGCCAGCAGCCAAGCCGGGACAACAACCTACGAGCAGTACTTC. Translated: CASSQAGTTTYEQYF. This chain links TRBV4-1 with TRBJ2-7; perhaps TRBD1 as D (6 bases). CDR1 MGHRA and CDR2 YSYEKL come from the germline V gene. This CDR3 is built from 15 residues. The ends were cut back, 1 base at V and 2 bases at J, with 12 bases in the middle.

V usage is TRBV18 and J usage is TRBJ1-1; D remains unclear. The V and J ends lost 6 bases and 6 bases respectively, with 17 bases between them. The V gene's germline CDR1 is KGHSH and CDR2 LQKENI. The CDR3 consists of 14 residues. In DNA, the CDR3 is TGTGCCAGCTCCTCGGCGGGGAGTAGGTCTGAAGCTTTCTTT. Its translation: CASSSAGSRSEAFF.

The J gene is TRBJ1-2, the V gene TRBV6-4, with 7 nucleotides matching TRBD1. Germline loops: CDR1 MRHNA, CDR2 SNTAGT. This CDR3 spans 13 amino acids. V lost 5 bases and J lost 10; bases outside the gene matches: 10. Here the CDR3 DNA reads TGTGCCAGCAGTAACAGGGGAGAGACCTACTACACCTTC. Residues: CASSNRGETYYTF.

This rearrangement joins TRBV12-5 to TRBJ2-5, with 12 nucleotides matching TRBD1. V shed 5 bases and J 5 bases; nucleotides not matched to a gene: 6. Per the germline V gene, CDR1 is LGHNT and CDR2 is FRNRAP. The CDR3 extends over 15 amino acids. CDR3 coding DNA: TGTGCTAGTGGTCGACCGGGACAGGGGGCGGAGACCCAGTACTTC. Translation: CASGRPGQGAETQYF.

This chain connects TRBV7-9 to TRBJ2-7, with D perhaps TRBD1 (5 bases). The germline CDR1 and CDR2 sequences are SEHNR and FQNEAQ (reference sequence). The CDR3 spans 15 residues. V was shortened by 2 bases and J by 0 bases, with 11 bases between the two germline ends. The CDR3 here is CASSLQGSGSYEQYF. The CDR3 DNA follows: TGTGCCAGCAGCTTACAGGGAAGTGGCTCCTACGAGCAGTACTTC.

J is TRBJ1-6 and V is TRBV6-1; D not resolved. Trimming removed 7 bases at V and 3 bases at J, with 10 bases between. CDR1 and CDR2 from the germline V gene are MNHNS and SASEGT. CDR3 length equals 14 residues. The CDR3 sequence is CASTEGFYNSPLHF. The CDR3 DNA sequence: TGTGCCAGCACCGAAGGGTTCTATAATTCACCCCTCCACTTT.

The genes are TRBV7-9 and TRBJ2-7; D gene uncertain. In germline, CDR1 is SEHNR, CDR2 FQNEAQ (reference sequence). The CDR3 contains 12 residues. The V end was cut by 4 bases, the J end by 6 bases, with 10 bases between. For the CDR3, the DNA is TGTGCCAGCAGCTCCGTAGATTTCGAGCAGTACTTC. Residues: CASSSVDFEQYF.

This chain joins TRBV9 and TRBJ2-2; D gene ambiguous. V was trimmed by 4 bases and J by 1 base, leaving 14 bases between them. This CDR3 comprises 16 residues. Germline CDR1 SGDLS, CDR2 YYNGEE. In DNA form, the CDR3 reads TGTGCCAGCAGCCCCCGGCAGGACGTGAACACCGGGGAGCTGTTTTTT. Translated: CASSPRQDVNTGELFF.

This clone was detected only a few times. The V and J genes are TRBV11-2 and TRBJ2-7; 10 bases agree with TRBD2. This CDR3 has 14 residues. Germline V gene lookup returns CDR1 SGHAT and CDR2 FQNNGV. After removal of 5 bases from V and 2 bases from J, the junction contained 3 bases not matched to a gene. The CDR3: CASSVLAGPYEQYF. The CDR3 coding sequence is TGTGCCAGCAGCGTACTAGCGGGGCCCTACGAGCAGTACTTC.

This clone rates as medium-sized (0.01 to 0.1%). The sample holds other DNA sequences that translate to the same CDR3. This chain joins TRBV27 and TRBJ2-7; D is perhaps TRBD2 (6 bases). V lost 0 bases, J lost 7 bases, and 16 bases lay in between. The CDR3 spans 15 residues. Germline V gene data show CDR1 as MNHEY and CDR2 as SMNVEV (reference sequence). The CDR3 is CASSLSGGSGGEQYF. For the CDR3, the DNA is TGTGCCAGCAGTTTATCGGGCGGCTCTGGGGGGGAGCAGTACTTC.

The genes are TRBV5-6 and TRBJ1-2, with 9 bases lining up with TRBD1. The CDR3 extends over 14 amino acids. Germline loops: CDR1 SGHDT, CDR2 YYEEEE. V gave up 4 bases and J gave up 5 bases; unmatched junction bases: 6. In DNA, the CDR3 is TGTGCCAGCAGCGGGGACAGGGCGGGGTATGGCTACACCTTC. Translating gives CASSGDRAGYGYTF.

The rearrangement links TRBV11-2 to TRBJ2-6; either TRBD1 or TRBD2 may fit D (6 bases each). The germline gives CDR1 SGHAT, CDR2 FQNNGV. The CDR3 is 17 residues long. V lost 5 bases and J 2 bases, leaving 16 bases between the germline ends. The CDR3 sequence: CASSPVGGRTGANVLTF. Written as DNA, the CDR3 is TGTGCCAGCAGCCCCGTGGGGGGCAGGACTGGGGCCAACGTCCTGACTTTC. Complete variable domain (other parts from reference TRBV11-2 and TRBJ2-6): EAGVAQSPRYKIIEKRQSVAFWCNPISGHATLYWYQQILGQGPKLLIQFQNNGVVDDSQLPKDRFSAERLKGVDSTLKIQPAKLEDSAVYLCASSPVGGRTGANVLTFGAGSRLTVL.

The chain combines TRBV10-3 with TRBJ2-2; TRBD1 matches 9 bases. With V trimmed by 7 bases and J by 6 bases, 9 bases remained unmatched. The CDR3 has 15 amino acids. Germline CDR1 is ENHRY and CDR2 is SYGVKD. The CDR3 DNA is TGTGCCATCAACTCGGGACAGGGAGCATCCGGGGAGCTGTTTTTT. Protein product: CAINSGQGASGELFF.